Presented here are 22 T cell receptor beta chains from one specimen sequenced in a study of cytomegalovirus exposure and HLA in healthy donors. Here immunoSEQ multiplex PCR was the method, and the copy in TCRdb shows in-frame clones only, minus some. The sample carries 110,000 or so clones, 86% recorded once. The sequencing input was PBMCs. All receptors derive from a man younger than 35 in good health and CMV-seronegative.

The CDR3 protein is CASTRTDSYEQYF. In DNA, the CDR3 is TGTGCCAGCACACGGACAGATTCCTACGAGCAGTACTTC. The chain joins TRBV6-1 to TRBJ2-7; D may be TRBD1 (6 bases). Trimming removed 7 bases from V and 1 base from J, with 11 bases in between. The CDR3 spans 13 residues. CDR1 MNHNS and CDR2 SASEGT come from the germline V gene.

The chain couples TRBV12-5 to TRBJ1-3, with D maybe TRBD1 (6 bases). Per the germline V gene, CDR1 is LGHNT and CDR2 is FRNRAP. Trimming took off 5 bases at V and 4 bases at J, with 15 bases between the two ends. This CDR3 contains 15 residues. The CDR3 sequence: CASGVGDTIGNTIYF. For the CDR3, the DNA is TGTGCTAGTGGTGTGGGGGACACAATCGGAAACACCATATATTTT.

This clone was detected once. CDR3 sequence: CSVGLGLLAYNEQFF. CDR3 bases: TGCAGCGTTGGTTTGGGGTTACTAGCGTACAATGAGCAGTTCTTC. The rearrangement links TRBV29-1 to TRBJ2-1; 7 bases are shared with TRBD2. This CDR3 contains 15 residues. Germline-derived CDR1 and CDR2 are SQVTM and ANQGSEA. Unmatched junction bases numbered 10, after V lost 4 bases and J lost 4 bases.

The V and J genes are TRBV6-5 and TRBJ1-5; 7 nucleotides align to TRBD1. This CDR3 is built from 15 residues. The ends lost 4 bases at V and 7 bases at J; junction bases unmatched: 10. Germline V gene data show CDR1 as MNHEY and CDR2 as SVGAGI. The DNA of the CDR3 is TGTGCCAGCAGTTCCGATGTCAGGGGGGAACAGCCCCAGCATTTT. Translated, it gives CASSSDVRGEQPQHF.

J is TRBJ2-5 and V is TRBV5-1, with 8 bases matching TRBD1. The germline gives CDR1 SGHRS, CDR2 YFSETQ. The CDR3 has 14 amino acids. V was pared by 4 bases and J by 0 bases, with 2 bases of the junction left unmatched. CDR3 sequence (DNA): TGCGCCAGCAGCCCGGACAGGGACCAAGAGACCCAGTACTTC. Residues: CASSPDRDQETQYF.

The V and J genes are TRBV5-1 and TRBJ2-7; TRBD2 matches at 10 bases. The junction had 13 bases not matched to a gene; V was cut back by 3 bases and J by 4 bases. The CDR3 consists of 17 residues. Germline V gene sequence: CDR1 SGHRS, CDR2 YFSETQ. CDR3 coding DNA: TGCGCCAGCAGCTCTGCAATCCCTAGCGGGAGTAAGTACGAGCAGTACTTC. This translates into CASSSAIPSGSKYEQYF.

The DNA of the CDR3 is TGTGCCAGCAGCCCATACAGGGGTCAGAGAGAGACCCAGTACTTC. Protein product: CASSPYRGQRETQYF. The chain has TRBV27 and TRBJ2-5, with 7 bases fitting TRBD1. Germline trimming cut 6 bases from V and 4 bases from J; bases unmatched to any gene: 11. Per germline, CDR1 MNHEY and CDR2 SMNVEV (reference sequence). The CDR3 sequence is 15 residues long.

The V call is TRBV19, the J call TRBJ1-3; D may be TRBD1 (5 bases). Germline V gene lookup returns CDR1 LNHDA and CDR2 SQIVND (reference sequence). V lost 0 bases and J lost 0, with 6 bases in between. This CDR3 is 15 amino acids long. In DNA form, the CDR3 reads TGTGCCAGTAGTATAGACGGGGGCTCTGGAAACACCATATATTTT. Translation gives CASSIDGGSGNTIYF. Based on the CDR3 plus reference TRBV19 and TRBJ1-3, the full variable domain is DGGITQSPKYLFRKEGQNVTLSCEQNLNHDAMYWYRQDPGQGLRLIYYSQIVNDFQKGDIAEGYSVSREKKESFPLTVTSAQKNPTAFYLCASSIDGGSGNTIYFGEGSWLTVV.

The rearrangement uses TRBV2 and TRBJ1-1; 8 bases fit TRBD1. CDR3 length: 14 residues. The V segment lost 4 bases and the J segment 5 bases; nucleotides outside the gene matches: 6. The germline CDR1 and CDR2 sequences are SNHLY and FYNNEI. This CDR3 reads CASSVGQGGTEAFF. The CDR3, as DNA: TGTGCCAGCAGTGTAGGACAGGGCGGAACTGAAGCTTTCTTT. The entire variable domain, with the rest obtained from reference TRBV2 and TRBJ1-1, is as follows: EPEVTQTPSHQVTQMGQEVILRCVPISNHLYFYWYRQILGQKVEFLVSFYNNEISEKSEIFDDQFSVERPDGSNFTLKIRSTKLEDSAMYFCASSVGQGGTEAFFGQGTRLTVV.

The gene calls are TRBV7-9 and TRBJ1-4; 7 nucleotides align to TRBD1. Unmatched junction bases numbered 3, after V lost 1 base and J lost 7 bases. CDR1 is SEHNR, CDR2 FQNEAQ, per germline (reference sequence). The CDR3 contains 14 residues. DNA of the CDR3: TGTGCCAGCAGCTTAGGAGGGGGCAGTGAAAAACTGTTTTTT. The encoded protein is CASSLGGGSEKLFF.

In this sample, this clone turned up a few times. This sequence joins TRBV27 and TRBJ2-5, with TRBD1 identical over 8 bases. The CDR3 consists of 15 residues. The V gene's germline CDR1 is MNHEY and CDR2 SMNVEV (reference sequence). J was trimmed by 5 bases and V by 6 bases; bases with no gene match: 11. CDR3: CASSPIRGPQETQYF. The CDR3 nucleotides are TGTGCCAGCAGCCCCATCAGGGGGCCCCAGGAGACCCAGTACTTC.

V is TRBV30 and J is TRBJ2-7, with 13 bases matching TRBD2. The V gene's germline CDR1 is GTSNPN and CDR2 SVGIG (reference sequence). The CDR3 extends over 16 amino acids. V was pared by 0 bases and J by 0 bases, with 2 bases of the junction left unmatched. Here the CDR3 DNA reads TGTGCCTGGAGTGTACGACTAGCGGGAGGCTCCTACGAGCAGTACTTC. Translating it yields CAWSVRLAGGSYEQYF.

This chain connects TRBV4-1 to TRBJ2-3; the match to TRBD2 covers 11 bases. With V trimmed by 3 bases and J by 1 base, 9 bases remained unmatched. Germline CDR1 reads MGHRA; CDR2 reads YSYEKL. The CDR3 runs 18 residues. The CDR3 is CASSQVPKTSGGTDTQYF. The CDR3 nucleotides are TGCGCCAGCAGCCAGGTACCCAAGACTAGCGGGGGCACAGATACGCAGTATTTT.

This chain uses TRBV5-4 with TRBJ2-2, with TRBD1 identical over 7 bases. Germline V gene lookup returns CDR1 SGHNT and CDR2 YYREEE (reference sequence). CDR3 length: 14 amino acids. J gave up 5 bases and V 4 bases, and 5 bases lay outside the gene matches. The CDR3, as DNA: TGTGCCAGCAGCCGGGGACAGTCGACCGGGGAGCTGTTTTTT. This gives the protein CASSRGQSTGELFF.

The genes are TRBV5-4 and TRBJ2-5, with 13 bases aligning to TRBD2. CDR1 SGHNT and CDR2 YYREEE come from the germline V gene (reference sequence). CDR3 length: 15 residues. After removal of 4 bases from V and 9 bases from J, the junction contained 9 bases not matched to a gene. The CDR3 region has the DNA TGTGCCAGCAGCAGCCGGACTAGCGGGAGTCAGTCCCAGTACTTC. It codes for CASSSRTSGSQSQYF.

The chain recombines TRBV30 with TRBJ1-2, with 8 bases lining up with TRBD1. The germline V gene encodes CDR1 GTSNPN and CDR2 SVGIG (reference sequence). The CDR3 is 16 amino acids. The CDR3 reads CASVGPDREQGYGYTF. The CDR3 nucleotides are TGTGCATCAGTTGGGCCGGACAGGGAACAAGGCTATGGCTACACCTTC.

The rearrangement joins TRBV19 to TRBJ1-1, with no clear D. The CDR3 loop spans 13 amino acids. With 8 bases removed from V and 4 bases from J, the gap between germline ends came to 14 bases. The V gene's germline CDR1 is LNHDA and CDR2 SQIVND (reference sequence). The CDR3 DNA reads TGTGCCAGTGGGCGACCCCGGGGCACTGAAGCTTTCTTT. This gives the protein CASGRPRGTEAFF.

CDR3 sequence reads: CASSLSRVRVAGEKLFF. The CDR3 coding sequence is TGTGCCAGCAGTTTGAGCAGGGTCAGGGTTGCGGGGGAAAAACTGTTTTTT. V usage is TRBV27 and J usage is TRBJ1-4; D is possibly TRBD1 (5 bases). With 3 bases removed from V and 8 bases from J, the gap between germline ends came to 22 bases. This CDR3 comprises 17 residues. The germline gives CDR1 MNHEY, CDR2 SMNVEV (reference sequence). The full variable domain, completed using reference TRBV27 and TRBJ1-4, is EAQVTQNPRYLITVTGKKLTVTCSQNMNHEYMSWYRQDPGLGLRQIYYSMNVEVTDKGDVPEGYKVSRKEKRNFPLILESPSPNQTSLYFCASSLSRVRVAGEKLFFGSGTQLSVL.

In the case of this clone: This sample includes further DNA sequences coding for the same CDR3. The rearrangement links TRBV27 to TRBJ1-2, with 10 bases matching TRBD1. After removal of 5 bases from V and 8 bases from J, the junction contained 8 bases not matched to a gene. The CDR3 runs to 14 residues. Germline-derived CDR1 and CDR2 are MNHEY and SMNVEV (reference sequence). The CDR3 sequence: CASSPGTGVGGYTF. The CDR3 bases are TGTGCCAGCAGTCCCGGGACAGGGGTGGGCGGCTACACCTTC.

The genes are TRBV5-5 and TRBJ2-3; the D gene is possibly TRBD1 (6 bases). With 4 bases removed from V and 0 bases from J, the gap between germline ends came to 12 bases. Germline CDR1 and CDR2: SGHKS and YYEKEE (reference sequence). This CDR3 is built from 15 residues. The CDR3 sequence: CASSRDTPSTDTQYF. CDR3 nucleotides: TGTGCCAGCAGCCGGGACACCCCTAGCACAGATACGCAGTATTTT.

This clone was counted only a few times. CDR3 residues: CASRGSTTYTNYGYTF. The CDR3 nucleotides read TGTGCCAGCAGGGGTTCGACGACATACACTAACTATGGCTACACCTTC. The J gene is TRBJ1-2, the V gene TRBV5-4; D uncertain. The V gene lost 5 bases and the J gene lost 0 bases, with 17 bases spanning the gap. The CDR3 loop spans 16 amino acids. Germline assignment: CDR1 SGHNT and CDR2 YYREEE (reference sequence).

The chain joins TRBV10-3 to TRBJ2-2, with 12 bases aligning to TRBD2. V was pared by 4 bases and J by 5 bases, with 11 bases of the junction left unmatched. The CDR3 is 18 residues long. Germline V gene sequence: CDR1 ENHRY, CDR2 SYGVKD. CDR3 in DNA: TGTGCCATCAGTGCGGGGCTAGCGGGAGGGCCGGGAACCGGGGAGCTGTTTTTT. Amino acids: CAISAGLAGGPGTGELFF.